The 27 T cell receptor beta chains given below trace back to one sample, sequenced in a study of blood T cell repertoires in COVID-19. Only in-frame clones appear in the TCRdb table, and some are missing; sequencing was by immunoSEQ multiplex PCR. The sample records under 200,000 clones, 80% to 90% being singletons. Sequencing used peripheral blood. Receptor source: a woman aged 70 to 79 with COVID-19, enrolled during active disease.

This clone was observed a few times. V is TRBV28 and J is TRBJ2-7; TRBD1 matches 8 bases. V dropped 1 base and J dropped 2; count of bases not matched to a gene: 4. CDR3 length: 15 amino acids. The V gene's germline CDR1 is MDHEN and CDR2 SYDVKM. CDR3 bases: TGTGCCAGCAGTTTATTGGGGACAGGACCCTACGAGCAGTACTTC. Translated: CASSLLGTGPYEQYF.

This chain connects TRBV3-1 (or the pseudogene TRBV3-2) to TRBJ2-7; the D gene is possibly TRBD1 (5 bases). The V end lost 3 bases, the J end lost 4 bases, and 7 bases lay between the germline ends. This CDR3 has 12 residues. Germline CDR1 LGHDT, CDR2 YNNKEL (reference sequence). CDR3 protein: CASSHAGYEQYF. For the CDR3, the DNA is TGTGCCAGCAGCCACGCAGGGTACGAGCAGTACTTC.

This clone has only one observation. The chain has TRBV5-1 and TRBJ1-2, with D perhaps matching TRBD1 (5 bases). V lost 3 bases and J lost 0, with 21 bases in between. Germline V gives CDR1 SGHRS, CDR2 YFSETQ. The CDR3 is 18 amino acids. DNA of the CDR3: TGCGCCAGCAGCTCCCGGGGGTCCTCGATCGGAGCTAACTATGGCTACACCTTC. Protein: CASSSRGSSIGANYGYTF. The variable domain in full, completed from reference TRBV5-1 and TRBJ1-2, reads KAGVTQTPRYLIKTRGQQVTLSCSPISGHRSVSWYQQTPGQGLQFLFEYFSETQRNKGNFPGRFSGRQFSNSRSEMNVSTLELGDSALYLCASSSRGSSIGANYGYTFGSGTRLTVV.

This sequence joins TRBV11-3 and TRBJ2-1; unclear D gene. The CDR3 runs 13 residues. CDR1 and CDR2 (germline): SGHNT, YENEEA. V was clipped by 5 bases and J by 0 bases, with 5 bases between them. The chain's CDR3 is CASSLNSYNEQFF. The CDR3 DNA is TGTGCCAGCAGCCTAAACTCCTACAATGAGCAGTTCTTC.

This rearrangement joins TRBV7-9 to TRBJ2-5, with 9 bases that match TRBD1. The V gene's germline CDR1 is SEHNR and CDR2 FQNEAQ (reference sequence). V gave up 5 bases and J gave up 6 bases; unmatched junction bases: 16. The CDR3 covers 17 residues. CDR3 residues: CASSPQRSRTGEKTQYF. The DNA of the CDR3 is TGTGCCAGCAGCCCACAAAGGTCCCGGACAGGGGAAAAGACCCAGTACTTC.

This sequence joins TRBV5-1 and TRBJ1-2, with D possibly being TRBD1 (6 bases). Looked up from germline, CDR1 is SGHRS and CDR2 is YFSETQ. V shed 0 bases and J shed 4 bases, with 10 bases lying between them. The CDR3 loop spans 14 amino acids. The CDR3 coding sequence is TGCGCCAGCAGCTTGGAAGGACAGACCTATGGCTACACCTTC. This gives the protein CASSLEGQTYGYTF.

Written as DNA, the CDR3 is TGTGCCAGTAGTCCACCGTTAGGGAGTTTTGGTCAGCCCCAGCATTTT. Protein product: CASSPPLGSFGQPQHF. The rearrangement uses TRBV19 and TRBJ1-5; no definite D call. Trimming took off 5 bases at V and 6 bases at J, with 20 bases between the two ends. Germline CDR1 and CDR2: LNHDA and SQIVND (reference sequence). The CDR3 runs 16 residues.

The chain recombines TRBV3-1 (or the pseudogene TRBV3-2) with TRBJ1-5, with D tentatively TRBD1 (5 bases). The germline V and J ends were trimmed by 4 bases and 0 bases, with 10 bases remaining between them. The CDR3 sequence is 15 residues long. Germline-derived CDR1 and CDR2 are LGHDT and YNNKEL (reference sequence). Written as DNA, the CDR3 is TGTGCCAGCAGCCGGACAATTTATAGCAATCAGCCCCAGCATTTT. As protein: CASSRTIYSNQPQHF.

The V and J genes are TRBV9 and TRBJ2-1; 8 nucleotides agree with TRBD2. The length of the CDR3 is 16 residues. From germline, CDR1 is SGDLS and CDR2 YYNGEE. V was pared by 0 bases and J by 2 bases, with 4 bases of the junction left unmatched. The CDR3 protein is CASSVGGSGAYNEQFF. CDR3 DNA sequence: TGTGCCAGCAGCGTAGGGGGTAGCGGGGCCTACAATGAGCAGTTCTTC.

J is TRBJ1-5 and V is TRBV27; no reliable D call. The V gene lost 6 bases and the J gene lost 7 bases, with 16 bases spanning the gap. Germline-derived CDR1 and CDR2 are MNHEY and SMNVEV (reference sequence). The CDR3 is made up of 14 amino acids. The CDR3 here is CASSLQRGGQPQHF. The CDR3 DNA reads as TGTGCCAGCAGCCTCCAACGGGGAGGCCAGCCCCAGCATTTT.

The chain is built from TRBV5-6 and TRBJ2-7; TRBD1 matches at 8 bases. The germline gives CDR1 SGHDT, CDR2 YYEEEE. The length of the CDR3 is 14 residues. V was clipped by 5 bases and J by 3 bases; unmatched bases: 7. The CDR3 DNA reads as TGTGCCAGCAGACTCGGACAGGGTTACTACGAGCAGTACTTC. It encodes CASRLGQGYYEQYF.

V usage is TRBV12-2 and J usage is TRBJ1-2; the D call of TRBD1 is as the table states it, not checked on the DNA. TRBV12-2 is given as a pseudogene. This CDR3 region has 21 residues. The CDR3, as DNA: TGTGCAAGTCGCTTAGCGATTAGTGTCCCCCCCAGCCTGACAGGGGGCGATGGCTACACCTTC. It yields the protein CASRLAISVPPSLTGGDGYTF.

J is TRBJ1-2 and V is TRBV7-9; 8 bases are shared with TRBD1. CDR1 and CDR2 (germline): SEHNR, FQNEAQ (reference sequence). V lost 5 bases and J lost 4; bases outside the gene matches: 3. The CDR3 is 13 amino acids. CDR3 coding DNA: TGTGCCAGCAGCCGGGACAGGAGCTATGGCTACACCTTC. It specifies CASSRDRSYGYTF.

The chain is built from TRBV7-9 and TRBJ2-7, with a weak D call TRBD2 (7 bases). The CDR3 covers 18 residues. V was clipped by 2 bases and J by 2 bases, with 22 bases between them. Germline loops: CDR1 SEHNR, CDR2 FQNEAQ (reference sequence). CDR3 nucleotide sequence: TGTGCCAGCAGCTTAAGGGGGAGGGTCCTCTTGCTTACCTACGAGCAGTACTTC. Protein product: CASSLRGRVLLLTYEQYF.

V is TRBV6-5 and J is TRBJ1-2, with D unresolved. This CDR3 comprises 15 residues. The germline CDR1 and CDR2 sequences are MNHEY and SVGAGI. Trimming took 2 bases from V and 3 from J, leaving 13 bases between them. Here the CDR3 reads CASSYQQANDYGYTF. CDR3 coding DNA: TGTGCCAGCAGTTACCAGCAGGCCAACGACTATGGCTACACCTTC.

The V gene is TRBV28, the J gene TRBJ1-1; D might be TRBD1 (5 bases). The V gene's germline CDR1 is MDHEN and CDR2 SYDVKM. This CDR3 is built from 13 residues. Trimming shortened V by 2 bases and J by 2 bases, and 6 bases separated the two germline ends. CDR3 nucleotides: TGTGCCAGCAGTTTAAGGGGTAACACTGAAGCTTTCTTT. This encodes CASSLRGNTEAFF.

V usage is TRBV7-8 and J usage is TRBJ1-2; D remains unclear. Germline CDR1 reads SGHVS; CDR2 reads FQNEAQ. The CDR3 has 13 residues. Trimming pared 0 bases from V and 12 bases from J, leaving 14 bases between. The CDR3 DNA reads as TGTGCCAGCAGCTTAGCCCCTTACCTGGAGGACACCTTC. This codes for CASSLAPYLEDTF.

The CDR3 reads CASAGQGGYEQYF. The DNA for the CDR3 is TGTGCCAGCGCTGGGCAGGGGGGTTACGAGCAGTACTTC. The chain employs TRBV6-5 and TRBJ2-7; tentative D call: TRBD1 (7 bases). Germline loops: CDR1 MNHEY, CDR2 SVGAGI. This CDR3 has 13 residues. V lost 8 bases and J 4 bases, leaving 15 bases between the germline ends.

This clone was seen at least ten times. CDR3 loop: CASSLEGGSYNEQFF. Written as DNA, the CDR3 is TGCGCCAGCAGCTTGGAAGGGGGAAGCTACAATGAGCAGTTCTTC. The J gene is TRBJ2-1, the V gene TRBV5-1; a possible D gene is TRBD1 (6 bases). Trimming took 0 bases from V and 3 from J, leaving 10 bases between them. The CDR3 loop spans 15 amino acids. Germline V gene sequence: CDR1 SGHRS, CDR2 YFSETQ. Supplemented by reference TRBV5-1 and TRBJ2-1, the full variable domain reads KAGVTQTPRYLIKTRGQQVTLSCSPISGHRSVSWYQQTPGQGLQFLFEYFSETQRNKGNFPGRFSGRQFSNSRSEMNVSTLELGDSALYLCASSLEGGSYNEQFFGPGTRLTVL.

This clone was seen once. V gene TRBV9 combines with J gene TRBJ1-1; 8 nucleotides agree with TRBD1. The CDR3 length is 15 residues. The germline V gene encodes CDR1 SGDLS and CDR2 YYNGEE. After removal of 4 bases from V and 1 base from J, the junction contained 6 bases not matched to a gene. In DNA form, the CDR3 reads TGTGCCAGCAGCACAAAAGGACAGGGGAACACTGAAGCTTTCTTT. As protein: CASSTKGQGNTEAFF.

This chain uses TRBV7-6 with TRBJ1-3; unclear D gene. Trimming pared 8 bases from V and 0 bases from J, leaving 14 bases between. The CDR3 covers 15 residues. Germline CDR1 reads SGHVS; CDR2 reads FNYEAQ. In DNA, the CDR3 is TGTGCCAGCGAGGCCGGCACCCGCTCTGGAAACACCATATATTTT. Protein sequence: CASEAGTRSGNTIYF.

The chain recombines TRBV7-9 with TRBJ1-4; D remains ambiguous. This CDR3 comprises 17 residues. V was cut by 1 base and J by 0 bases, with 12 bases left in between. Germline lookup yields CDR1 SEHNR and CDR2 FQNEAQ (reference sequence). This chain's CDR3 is CASSLGIIGATNEKLFF. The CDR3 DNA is TGTGCCAGCAGCTTAGGAATCATCGGTGCAACTAATGAAAAACTGTTTTTT.

The CDR3 here is CASRHGEGSPLHF. The CDR3 nucleotides read TGTGCCAGCAGACATGGGGAGGGCTCACCCCTCCACTTT. V usage is TRBV28 and J usage is TRBJ1-6; D unresolved. CDR3 length equals 13 residues. With 6 bases removed from V and 10 bases from J, the gap between germline ends came to 13 bases. The germline V gene encodes CDR1 MDHEN and CDR2 SYDVKM.

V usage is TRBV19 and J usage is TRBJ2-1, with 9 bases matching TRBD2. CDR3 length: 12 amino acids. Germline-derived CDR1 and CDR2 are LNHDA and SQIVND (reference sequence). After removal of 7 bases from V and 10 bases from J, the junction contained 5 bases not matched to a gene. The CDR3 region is CASNYLAGEQFF. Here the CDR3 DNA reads TGTGCCAGTAATTATCTAGCGGGGGAGCAGTTCTTC. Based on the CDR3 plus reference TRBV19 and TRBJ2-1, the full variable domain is DGGITQSPKYLFRKEGQNVTLSCEQNLNHDAMYWYRQDPGQGLRLIYYSQIVNDFQKGDIAEGYSVSREKKESFPLTVTSAQKNPTAFYLCASNYLAGEQFFGPGTRLTVL.

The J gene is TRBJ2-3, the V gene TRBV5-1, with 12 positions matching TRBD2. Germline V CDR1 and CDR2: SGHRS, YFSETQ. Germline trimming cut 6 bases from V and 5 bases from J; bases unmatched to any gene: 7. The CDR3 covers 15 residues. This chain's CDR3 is CASTSSGGAVDTQYF. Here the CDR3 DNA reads TGCGCCAGCACTTCTAGCGGGGGGGCGGTAGATACGCAGTATTTT.

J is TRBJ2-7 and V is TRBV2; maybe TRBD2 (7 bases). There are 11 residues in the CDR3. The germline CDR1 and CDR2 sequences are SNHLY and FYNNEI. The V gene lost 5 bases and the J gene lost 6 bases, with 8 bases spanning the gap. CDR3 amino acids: CASSRGAEQYF. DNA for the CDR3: TGTGCCAGCAGTCGGGGGGCCGAGCAGTACTTC.

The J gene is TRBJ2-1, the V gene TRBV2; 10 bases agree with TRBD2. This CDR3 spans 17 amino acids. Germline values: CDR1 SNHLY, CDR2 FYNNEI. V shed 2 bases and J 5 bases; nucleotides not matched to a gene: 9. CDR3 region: CASSELAGDQADNEQFF. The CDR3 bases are TGTGCCAGCAGTGAACTAGCGGGGGACCAAGCCGACAATGAGCAGTTCTTC.